This T cell receptor (beta chain) comes out of a study of CD8 T cell repertoires and HIV-1 epitope variants. At the level of the study: Each of Twenty-five Gag and Nef epitope peptides stimulated a separate culture.

This clone is a singleton in its sample. Its antigen is not known. Clones were read by immunoSEQ multiplex PCR, and TCRdb kept only the in-frame ones, dropping some. The repertoire holds just over 2,500 clones, with 72% as singletons. Germline V gene sequence: CDR1 MNHEY, CDR2 SMNVEV (reference sequence). This CDR3 is 17 amino acids long. V was cut by 2 bases and J by 0 bases, with 15 bases left in between. General study points: Nef KF9 drew several clonotypes and HW9 one, without TAALDMSHF responses.

The chain is built from TRBV27 and TRBJ2-3; either TRBD1 or TRBD2 may supply D (6 bases each). This receptor was identified in a male donor with HIV. Material: cultured CD8+ T cells derived from PBMCs. CDR3 nucleotides: TGTGCCAGCAGTTTAAGGGGGGACTTCACTAGCACAGATACGCAGTATTTT. Its translation is CASSLRGDFTSTDTQYF.